This record concerns one T cell receptor (beta chain) sequence. As yet, its antigen is unknown. Employing constant-segment primers, 5'RACE generated TCR alpha and TCR beta cDNA libraries bearing sample barcodes and UMIs. TCRdb reanalysed the 5' RACE reads using MiXCR and keeps one entry per CDR3 protein. Here the sample spans around 510,000 distinct CDR3 sequences, roughly 22% being singletons. The CDR3 loop spans 13 amino acids. V lost 6 bases, J lost 12 bases, and 8 bases stayed unmatched. This entry comes from a study of T-cell memory formation after mild COVID-19. About the research overall: There were largely donor-specific TCR clusters. Study-wide results and caveats: Balance between CD4 and CD8 was seen in clones contracting day 15 to 85, and a CD4+ lean was seen in later expanders. Several responding clones turned up in pre-infection memory, indicating that cross-reactive memory may have taken part.

The sample consisted of PBMCs or a T cell subset sorted from them (not recorded which). This clonotype was sampled from an adult woman who had mild COVID-19 (a few samples of this study predate the infection). Cell type and time point are not known. This sequence joins TRBV12-3 or TRBV12-4 and TRBJ2-1; 10 bases align to TRBD2. This CDR3 reads CASRPARTSGQFF. The CDR3 DNA follows: TGTGCCAGCAGGCCAGCCCGGACTAGCGGGCAGTTCTTC.